This T cell receptor beta chain is from a study of cytomegalovirus exposure and HLA in healthy donors. Background on the study: Researchers previously reported finding fewer than 140 million unique TCR beta sequences from approximately 200 million T cells. Whole-study results and caveats: Overall, approximately 180 TCR beta chains were annotated as cytomegalovirus-associated. Earlier analysis looked at TCR beta V segments, and most were productive about 87% or about 30% of the time.

Concerning this clone itself: The antigen is not known.

CDR3 length equals 15 residues. V gave up 0 bases and J gave up 4 bases; unmatched junction bases: 5. Germline V CDR1 and CDR2: LNHNV, YYDKDF (reference sequence). With 60 Vbeta and 13 Jbeta primers, the PCR was carried out. Repertoires were generated with immunoSEQ multiplex PCR, while TCRdb's copy carries only in-frame clones and drops some. The data show 150,000 to 200,000 clones, roughly four fifths seen once. The rearrangement joins TRBV15 to TRBJ1-2, with TRBD1 matching over 7 bases. Sequenced sample: PBMCs. The source of this sequence is a middle-aged woman in good health and CMV-seronegative. The CDR3 DNA is TGTGCCACCAGCAGAGATCTCACAGGGGCCTATGGCTACACCTTC. Protein sequence: CATSRDLTGAYGYTF. The entire variable domain, with the rest obtained from reference TRBV15 and TRBJ1-2, is as follows: DAMVIQNPRYQVTQFGKPVTLSCSQTLNHNVMYWYQQKSSQAPKLLFHYYDKDFNNEADTPDNFQSRRPNTSFCFLDIRSPGLGDTAMYLCATSRDLTGAYGYTFGSGTRLTVV.